This T cell receptor beta chain was recorded in a study of CD8 T cells in Susac syndrome. When the RNA was reverse transcribed, random hexamers were used with an input of roughly 0.5 to 1 ug. Via MiXCR, TCRdb re-called the immunoSEQ multiplex PCR reads, giving one row per CDR3 protein. This sample has 73,000 or so distinct CDR3 sequences, with about 94% found just once. The ends lost 3 bases at V and 5 bases at J; junction bases unmatched: 9. CDR1 is GTSNPN and CDR2 is SVGIG in the germline V gene (reference sequence). The CDR3 is 14 amino acids. The V call is TRBV30, the J call TRBJ1-2; 7 positions agree with TRBD1. This TCR came from a human donor with multiple sclerosis. Specimen: CD8+ T cells from PBMCs. The CDR3 DNA is TGTGCCTGGAGACACCCGGGACAGAGTTATGGCTACACCTTC. Its translation: CAWRHPGQSYGYTF.